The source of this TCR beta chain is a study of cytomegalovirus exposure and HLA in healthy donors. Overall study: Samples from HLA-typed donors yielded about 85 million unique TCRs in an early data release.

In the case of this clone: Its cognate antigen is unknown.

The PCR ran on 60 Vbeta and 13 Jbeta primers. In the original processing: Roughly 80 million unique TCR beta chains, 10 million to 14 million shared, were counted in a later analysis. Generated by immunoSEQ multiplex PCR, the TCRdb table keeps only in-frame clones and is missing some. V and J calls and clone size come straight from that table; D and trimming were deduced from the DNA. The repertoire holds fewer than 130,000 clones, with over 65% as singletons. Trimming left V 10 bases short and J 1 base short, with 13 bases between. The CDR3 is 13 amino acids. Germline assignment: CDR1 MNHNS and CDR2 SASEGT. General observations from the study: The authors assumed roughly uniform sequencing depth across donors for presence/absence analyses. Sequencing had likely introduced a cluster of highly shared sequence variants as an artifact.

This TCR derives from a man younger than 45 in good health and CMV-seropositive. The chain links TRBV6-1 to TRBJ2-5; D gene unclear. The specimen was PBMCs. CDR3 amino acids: CATRIGFQETQYF. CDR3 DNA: TGTGCCACCCGGATCGGGTTCCAAGAGACCCAGTACTTC.